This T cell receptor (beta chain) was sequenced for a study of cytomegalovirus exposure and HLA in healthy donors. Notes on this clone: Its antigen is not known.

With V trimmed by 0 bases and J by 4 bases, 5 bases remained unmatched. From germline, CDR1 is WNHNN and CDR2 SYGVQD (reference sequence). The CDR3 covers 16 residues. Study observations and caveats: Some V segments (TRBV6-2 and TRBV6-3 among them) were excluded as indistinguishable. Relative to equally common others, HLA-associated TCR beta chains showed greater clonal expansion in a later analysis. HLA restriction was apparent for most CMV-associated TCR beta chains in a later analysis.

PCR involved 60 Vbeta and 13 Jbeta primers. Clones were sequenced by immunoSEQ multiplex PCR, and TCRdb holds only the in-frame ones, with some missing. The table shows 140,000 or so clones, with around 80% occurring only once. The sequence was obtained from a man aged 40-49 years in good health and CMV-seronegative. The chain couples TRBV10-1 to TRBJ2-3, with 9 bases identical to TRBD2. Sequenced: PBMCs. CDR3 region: CASSESDSGGADTQYF. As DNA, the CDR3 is TGCGCCAGCAGTGAGTCAGATAGCGGGGGTGCAGATACGCAGTATTTT.